One sample yielded the 22 T cell receptor beta chains listed below, sequenced in a study of T cell responses to AZD1222 COVID-19 vaccine (dated by TCRdb to about 2021). The time point tag for this specimen amounts to: baseline before first vaccination. The receptor library was made with the immunoSEQ multiplex PCR assay. Imported from immuneACCESS, the table was reduced by TCRdb to in-frame sequences with V and J called. These copies leave out some clones; in studies compared against another copy, an unresolved V gene accounts for under half, and the cause of the remainder is not known. Here the sample has under 130,000 clones; over 70% occur a single time. The top ten hold roughly 22% of the sample. The sequenced sample was peripheral blood, obtained on day 0 of AZD1222 vaccination. The source is an adult in good health.

The genes are TRBV5-1 and TRBJ2-2; D might be TRBD1 or TRBD2, each matching 5 bases. Germline V gene sequence: CDR1 SGHRS, CDR2 YFSETQ. V was clipped by 5 bases and J by 6 bases, with 17 bases between them. The CDR3 consists of 15 residues. The CDR3 bases are TGCGCCAGCAGGTCGGTGTGGGGGATCGCCGGGGAGCTGTTTTTT. Translation: CASRSVWGIAGELFF.

The chain joins TRBV7-9 to TRBJ1-2; D might be TRBD1 (6 bases). In germline, CDR1 is SEHNR, CDR2 FQNEAQ (reference sequence). There are 15 residues in the CDR3. V dropped 1 base and J dropped 2 bases, with 11 bases sitting between them. The CDR3 reads CASSLVGGANYGYTF. The CDR3 bases are TGTGCCAGCAGCTTAGTGGGGGGCGCGAACTATGGCTACACCTTC.

The chain uses TRBV7-2 and TRBJ2-7; 9 bases map to TRBD1. CDR1 is SGHTA and CDR2 is FQGNSA in the germline V gene. Trimming took 3 bases from V and 5 from J; bases not matched to a gene: 8. This CDR3 has 15 amino acids. DNA for the CDR3: TGTGCCAGCAGCTTGAGGCGGGACAGGGTAAACGAGCAGTACTTC. Translation gives CASSLRRDRVNEQYF. Drawing the rest from reference TRBV7-2 and TRBJ2-7, the complete variable domain is GAGVSQSPSNKVTEKGKDVELRCDPISGHTALYWYRQSLGQGLEFLIYFQGNSAPDKSGLPSDRFSAERTGGSVSTLTIQRTQQEDSAVYLCASSLRRDRVNEQYFGPGTRLTVT.

This clone was counted a single time. The chain uses TRBV12-5 and TRBJ2-2; D not certain. V was shortened by 4 bases and J by 4 bases, with 22 bases between the two germline ends. The germline gives CDR1 LGHNT, CDR2 FRNRAP. This CDR3 spans 18 amino acids. The CDR3 spells CASGSRALNQYGTGELFF. DNA of the CDR3: TGTGCTAGTGGTTCCCGGGCTCTTAATCAATATGGCACCGGGGAGCTGTTTTTT.

The chain uses TRBV29-1 and TRBJ1-1, with D uncertain. The CDR3 has 14 amino acids. Germline assignment: CDR1 SQVTM and CDR2 ANQGSEA. The V end lost 4 bases, the J end lost 0 bases, and 12 bases lay between the germline ends. The CDR3 protein is CSVVRAQMNTEAFF. CDR3 in DNA: TGCAGCGTTGTCCGTGCACAGATGAACACTGAAGCTTTCTTT.

The chain links TRBV19 to TRBJ2-7, with 9 bases matching TRBD1. This CDR3 has 14 amino acids. J lost 4 bases, V lost 4 bases, and 5 bases had no gene match. Germline lookup yields CDR1 LNHDA and CDR2 SQIVND (reference sequence). DNA for the CDR3: TGTGCCAGTAGTACCCGGGACAGGGCGTACGAGCAGTACTTC. It yields the protein CASSTRDRAYEQYF.

This clone occurred many times. V is TRBV16 and J is TRBJ2-1; 7 positions match TRBD2. This CDR3 comprises 16 residues. Germline lookup yields CDR1 KGHSY and CDR2 FQNENV. The trim removed 0 bases at V and 5 bases at J, leaving 7 bases unmatched. Written as DNA, the CDR3 is TGTGCCAGCAGCCAATCGTTCGGGACTACTAACAATGAGCAGTTCTTC. Protein sequence: CASSQSFGTTNNEQFF.

The chain combines TRBV11-3 with TRBJ2-1; the D gene is possibly TRBD2 (6 bases). V dropped 4 bases and J dropped 4 bases, with 8 bases sitting between them. The CDR3 is 13 residues long. Germline values: CDR1 SGHNT, CDR2 YENEEA. The chain's CDR3 is CASSSAGYNEQFF. The CDR3 DNA reads as TGTGCCAGCAGCTCCGCGGGATACAATGAGCAGTTCTTC.

This sequence joins TRBV11-2 and TRBJ2-6; 7 bases are shared with TRBD2. With 9 bases clipped from V and 1 base from J, the junction kept 12 bases outside the gene matches. Per the germline V gene, CDR1 is SGHAT and CDR2 is FQNNGV. This CDR3 has 17 amino acids. CDR3 sequence reads: CASARGRGLSGANVLTF. As DNA, the CDR3 is TGTGCCAGTGCACGAGGGCGGGGGTTGTCTGGGGCCAACGTCCTGACTTTC.

This chain links TRBV11-2 with TRBJ2-3; D might be TRBD1 (6 bases). The germline V gene has CDR1 SGHAT and CDR2 FQNNGV. The CDR3 extends over 14 amino acids. Trimming cost V 4 bases and J 3 bases, with 11 bases left between them. Here the CDR3 DNA reads TGTGCCAGCAGCTCGTCACAGGGAACAGATACGCAGTATTTT. Protein sequence: CASSSSQGTDTQYF.

The chain recombines TRBV29-1 with TRBJ2-7, with D maybe TRBD1 (7 bases). Germline V lookup: CDR1 SQVTM, CDR2 ANQGSEA. Trimming removed 4 bases from V and 3 bases from J, with 10 bases in between. This CDR3 comprises 12 residues. The CDR3 reads CSVAQGGYEQYF. The CDR3 DNA reads TGCAGCGTTGCCCAGGGGGGCTACGAGCAGTACTTC.

The chain joins TRBV11-2 to TRBJ1-1; no firm D call. V was pared by 5 bases and J by 4 bases, with 11 bases between. The CDR3 spans 13 residues. The germline gives CDR1 SGHAT, CDR2 FQNNGV. The CDR3 nucleotides read TGTGCCAGCAGCCCAACGGTGGGCACTGAAGCTTTCTTT. Protein product: CASSPTVGTEAFF. The full variable domain, rest sourced from reference TRBV11-2 and TRBJ1-1, is EAGVAQSPRYKIIEKRQSVAFWCNPISGHATLYWYQQILGQGPKLLIQFQNNGVVDDSQLPKDRFSAERLKGVDSTLKIQPAKLEDSAVYLCASSPTVGTEAFFGQGTRLTVV.

This chain uses TRBV5-5 with TRBJ2-7; 7 nucleotides line up with TRBD1. V shed 2 bases and J 7 bases; nucleotides not matched to a gene: 6. Germline loops: CDR1 SGHKS, CDR2 YYEKEE (reference sequence). The length of the CDR3 is 13 residues. CDR3 sequence: CASSLQGPGEQYF. The CDR3 nucleotides are TGTGCCAGCAGCTTACAGGGGCCTGGGGAGCAGTACTTC.

The chain combines TRBV7-9 with TRBJ2-2, with 11 bases that match TRBD2. V lost 5 bases to trimming and J lost 4 bases; unmatched junction nucleotides: 9. Germline-derived CDR1 and CDR2 are SEHNR and FQNEAQ (reference sequence). The CDR3 extends over 17 amino acids. The CDR3 bases are TGTGCCAGCAGCCCAGGACTAGCGGGCTTGGGCACCGGGGAGCTGTTTTTT. Translated: CASSPGLAGLGTGELFF.

CDR3 protein: CASSEGELRTGELFF. DNA of the CDR3: TGTGCCAGCAGTGAAGGAGAATTGCGGACCGGGGAGCTGTTTTTT. The V call is TRBV6-1, the J call TRBJ2-2, with D uncertain. The CDR3 consists of 15 residues. Germline CDR1 and CDR2: MNHNS and SASEGT. V was trimmed by 1 base and J by 5 bases, leaving 11 bases between them.

The chain joins TRBV9 to TRBJ1-2, with 8 bases matching TRBD1. In germline, CDR1 is SGDLS, CDR2 YYNGEE. CDR3 length: 16 amino acids. V dropped 3 bases and J dropped 5; count of bases not matched to a gene: 12. The CDR3 loop is CASSALDRGALYGYTF. The CDR3 DNA follows: TGTGCCAGCAGCGCCTTAGACAGGGGTGCTTTGTATGGCTACACCTTC.

This chain links TRBV28 with TRBJ1-4; 9 bases map to TRBD1. Germline CDR1 and CDR2: MDHEN and SYDVKM. V gave up 7 bases and J gave up 5 bases; unmatched junction bases: 8. This CDR3 has 15 amino acids. The CDR3 spells CASNTKGQGNEKLFF. The CDR3 DNA reads TGTGCCAGCAATACGAAGGGACAGGGAAATGAAAAACTGTTTTTT.

The rearrangement links TRBV12-3 or TRBV12-4 to TRBJ2-6; D unclear. The CDR3 sequence is 13 residues long. Trimming took off 3 bases at V and 1 base at J, with 1 base between the two ends. CDR3 protein: CASSFSGANVLTF. Written as DNA, the CDR3 is TGTGCCAGCAGTTTTTCTGGGGCCAACGTCCTGACTTTC.

The chain has TRBV7-2 and TRBJ1-1; 7 bases align to TRBD1. Germline V gene sequence: CDR1 SGHTA, CDR2 FQGNSA. There are 14 residues in the CDR3. V was clipped by 7 bases and J by 2 bases; unmatched bases: 7. CDR3 sequence reads: CASKTGTANTEAFF. The CDR3 nucleotides are TGTGCCAGCAAGACCGGGACAGCCAACACTGAAGCTTTCTTT.

The rearrangement links TRBV6-5 to TRBJ1-2; 7 nucleotides agree with TRBD1. Germline CDR1 reads MNHEY; CDR2 reads SVGAGI. The CDR3 totals 13 residues. The V gene end was trimmed by 6 bases and the J gene end by 8 bases; junction bases not matched to a gene: 9. CDR3: CASSVTGVRGYTF. The CDR3, as DNA: TGTGCCAGCAGCGTCACAGGGGTTCGCGGCTACACCTTC.

This chain uses TRBV4-3 with TRBJ2-1, with D maybe TRBD2 (6 bases). Germline assignment: CDR1 LGHNA and CDR2 YSLEER. The V and J ends lost 1 base and 2 bases respectively, with 9 bases between them. The CDR3 has 15 amino acids. CDR3 DNA: TGCGCCAGCAGCCAAGGCGGGGTTCCCTACAATGAGCAGTTCTTC. Translating it yields CASSQGGVPYNEQFF.

This clone has just a few counts. This chain joins TRBV7-2 and TRBJ1-1; D may be TRBD1 (5 bases). The CDR3 consists of 16 residues. Deletions cut 1 base from V and 5 bases from J, with 17 bases between. Germline V gene data show CDR1 as SGHTA and CDR2 as FQGNSA. The CDR3 spells CASSLGRVVEGTEAFF. CDR3 in DNA: TGTGCCAGCAGCTTAGGCAGGGTGGTGGAGGGGACTGAAGCTTTCTTT. Full variable domain (rest looked up from reference TRBV7-2 and TRBJ1-1): GAGVSQSPSNKVTEKGKDVELRCDPISGHTALYWYRQSLGQGLEFLIYFQGNSAPDKSGLPSDRFSAERTGGSVSTLTIQRTQQEDSAVYLCASSLGRVVEGTEAFFGQGTRLTVV.